These 21 T cell receptor beta chains originate from one sample sequenced in a study of CD8 T cells in ankylosing spondylitis listed by TCRdb under 2017. Study-wide findings and limitations: A TCR beta motif made up of several highly homologous amino acid variants appeared to be characteristic of blood from ankylosing spondylitis patients.

Their recognized antigens are unknown. The library was made by 5' RACE. TCRdb shows the sequencer as Illumina HiSeq 2500. The raw public reads went through TCRdb reprocessing: fastp at Q25, MiXCR clone calling, in-frame beta chains kept. Records with the same CDR3 protein are collapsed into one entry carrying the most frequent genes and DNA. The sample table holds approximately 550,000 distinct CDR3 sequences, of which about an eighth were seen once. About 6.8% of the sample is in the top ten clones. Source material: blood, either unsorted or a sorted T cell fraction (not recorded which). All receptors come from a male donor with ankylosing spondylitis.

The chain links TRBV4-2 to TRBJ2-7, with a tentative D call TRBD2 (6 bases). The germline V and J ends were trimmed by 1 base and 3 bases, with 13 bases remaining between them. This CDR3 region has 15 residues. Germline V gives CDR1 LGHNA, CDR2 YNFKEQ. In DNA form, the CDR3 reads TGTGCCAGCAGCCAAGTAACTGAGGGAGGCTACGAGCAGTACTTC. Amino acid sequence: CASSQVTEGGYEQYF.

Relative to its sample, this clonotype is medium-sized (0.01 to 0.1%). The genes are TRBV7-9 and TRBJ1-5; D remains unclear. The CDR3 is 12 residues long. Germline CDR1 and CDR2: SEHNR and FQNEAQ (reference sequence). Trimming removed 5 bases at V and 3 bases at J, with 5 bases between. CDR3 region: CASSLDNQPQHF. The CDR3 DNA follows: TGTGCCAGCAGCCTAGACAATCAGCCCCAGCATTTT.

This clonotype was seen many times. The rearrangement joins TRBV7-6 to TRBJ2-7; D is ambiguous. The CDR3 totals 14 residues. V was cut by 4 bases and J by 0 bases, with 10 bases left in between. CDR1 is SGHVS and CDR2 is FNYEAQ in the germline V gene. In DNA form, the CDR3 reads TGTGCCAGCAGCTCGGACCGGACCTCCTACGAGCAGTACTTC. Protein: CASSSDRTSYEQYF.

This clonotype was counted between two and nine times. The rearrangement joins TRBV5-1 to TRBJ2-7; D is uncertain. With 2 bases removed from V and 5 bases from J, the gap between germline ends came to 11 bases. The germline V gene has CDR1 SGHRS and CDR2 YFSETQ. This CDR3 region has 13 residues. The CDR3 spells CASSLGPLNEQYV. As DNA, the CDR3 is TGCGCCAGCAGCTTAGGGCCTTTGAACGAGCAGTACGTC.

The chain carries TRBV7-9 and TRBJ2-1; 8 bases match TRBD2. Per the germline V gene, CDR1 is SEHNR and CDR2 is FQNEAQ (reference sequence). J was trimmed by 0 bases and V by 5 bases; bases with no gene match: 6. This CDR3 contains 16 residues. The CDR3 sequence is CASSTTSGFSYNEQFF. In nucleotides, the CDR3 is TGTGCCAGCAGCACCACTAGCGGTTTCTCCTACAATGAGCAGTTCTTC.

The gene calls are TRBV25-1 and TRBJ2-1; 9 bases map to TRBD1. CDR3 length: 15 amino acids. After removal of 3 bases from V and 6 bases from J, the junction contained 6 bases not matched to a gene. CDR1 MGHDK and CDR2 SYGVNS come from the germline V gene. This CDR3 reads CASSDLGQGFNEQFF. The CDR3 DNA reads as TGTGCCAGCAGTGACTTGGGACAGGGATTCAATGAGCAGTTCTTC.

The V call is TRBV27, the J call TRBJ2-5, with TRBD2 matching 8 bases. Germline V gives CDR1 MNHEY, CDR2 SMNVEV (reference sequence). CDR3 length equals 16 residues. The V segment lost 3 bases and the J segment 6 bases; nucleotides outside the gene matches: 12. CDR3 loop: CASSLNLAGGPKTQYF. CDR3 bases: TGTGCCAGCAGTTTGAATTTGGCGGGAGGTCCAAAGACCCAGTACTTC.

This clonotype has only a few counts. The chain links TRBV29-1 to TRBJ2-1; D remains unclear. Germline-derived CDR1 and CDR2 are SQVTM and ANQGSEA. V gave up 8 bases and J gave up 4 bases, with 0 bases separating them. This CDR3 spans 8 amino acids. CDR3 protein: CSYNEQFF. Here the CDR3 DNA reads TGCAGCTACAATGAGCAGTTCTTC.

This clonotype was seen a handful of times. V and J are TRBV7-2 and TRBJ2-5, with D hard to call. The CDR3 runs to 16 residues. Germline values: CDR1 SGHTA, CDR2 FQGNSA. Trimming pared 1 base from V and 0 bases from J, leaving 12 bases between. Here the CDR3 reads CASSLEFGDYQETQYF. CDR3 coding DNA: TGTGCCAGCAGCTTAGAGTTTGGGGATTACCAAGAGACCCAGTACTTC.

This clonotype was picked up a small number of times. This chain joins TRBV6-2 or TRBV6-3 and TRBJ2-1, with a tentative D call TRBD2 (6 bases). The CDR3 runs to 12 residues. CDR1 is MNHEY, CDR2 SVGEGT, per germline. Trimming took 2 bases from V and 9 from J, leaving 8 bases between them. DNA of the CDR3: TGTGCCAGCAGTTACCCTAGCGTTGAGCAGTTCTTC. Amino acid sequence: CASSYPSVEQFF.

V is TRBV11-3 and J is TRBJ2-1, with TRBD2 identical over 15 bases. CDR3 size: 16 residues. The V gene end was trimmed by 4 bases and the J gene end by 7 bases; junction bases not matched to a gene: 5. Germline loops: CDR1 SGHNT, CDR2 YENEEA. CDR3 DNA: TGTGCCAGCAGCTCGGGACTAGCGGGAGGAGAAAATGAGCAGTTCTTC. Translation gives CASSSGLAGGENEQFF.

In its sample, this clonotype was seen a few times. The chain combines TRBV19 with TRBJ1-2; 7 positions agree with TRBD1. V lost 5 bases and J lost 5; bases outside the gene matches: 11. The CDR3 runs 15 residues. Germline V gives CDR1 LNHDA, CDR2 SQIVND (reference sequence). In DNA, the CDR3 is TGTGCCAGTAGTCCAGGGTTCGGGACAGCTTATGGCTACACCTTC. It specifies CASSPGFGTAYGYTF.

This clonotype was seen a handful of times. V is TRBV12-3 or TRBV12-4 and J is TRBJ2-1; D not certain. This CDR3 spans 13 amino acids. Trimming removed 6 bases at V and 6 bases at J, with 12 bases between. This CDR3 is CASRKIISNEQFF. The CDR3 DNA follows: TGTGCCAGCAGAAAAATTATTTCCAATGAGCAGTTCTTC.

This clonotype was detected only a few times. The genes are TRBV5-1 and TRBJ2-1; 12 bases line up with TRBD2. Germline-derived CDR1 and CDR2 are SGHRS and YFSETQ. Trimming removed 8 bases from V and 7 bases from J; junction bases left unmatched: 13. There are 16 residues in the CDR3. CDR3 region: CARMKTSGSLKNEQFF. CDR3 in DNA: TGCGCCAGAATGAAGACTAGCGGGAGTTTAAAGAATGAGCAGTTCTTC.

The CDR3 here is CASSPLNSGETQYF. The CDR3 DNA reads as TGCGCCAGCAGTCCGTTGAATAGCGGGGAGACCCAGTACTTC. V and J are TRBV5-1 and TRBJ2-5; TRBD2 agrees at 7 bases. The ends lost 5 bases at V and 5 bases at J; junction bases unmatched: 9. Looked up from germline, CDR1 is SGHRS and CDR2 is YFSETQ. The CDR3 sequence is 14 residues long.

This clonotype was recorded at least ten times. The V and J genes are TRBV20-1 and TRBJ2-2; perhaps D is TRBD1 or TRBD2 (6 bases each). The CDR3 consists of 15 residues. Looked up from germline, CDR1 is DFQATT and CDR2 is SNEGSKA (reference sequence). The V end was cut by 0 bases, the J end by 4 bases, with 12 bases between. CDR3 DNA sequence: TGCAGTGCTAGAGATCGGGGGCTCGGCACCGGGGAGCTGTTTTTT. Encoded protein: CSARDRGLGTGELFF.

A few counts support this clonotype. This chain connects TRBV15 to TRBJ2-1, with a weak D call TRBD2 (5 bases). Germline V gene data show CDR1 as LNHNV and CDR2 as YYDKDF (reference sequence). V lost 3 bases, J lost 0 bases, and 18 bases lay in between. The CDR3 totals 18 residues. The CDR3 DNA reads as TGTGCCACCAGCAGTCCCCTCGGGCGGGCCGGCTCCTACAATGAGCAGTTCTTC. Its protein product is CATSSPLGRAGSYNEQFF.

This clonotype was recorded at least ten times. The chain couples TRBV11-2 to TRBJ2-2, with D possibly being TRBD2 (6 bases). From germline, CDR1 is SGHAT and CDR2 FQNNGV. This CDR3 has 14 residues. V lost 6 bases to trimming and J lost 3 bases, with 11 bases between them. CDR3 DNA: TGTGCCAGCAGTTTCCGCGGGGACACCGGGGAGCTGTTTTTT. It codes for CASSFRGDTGELFF.

Only a few counts were recorded for this clonotype. The chain employs TRBV25-1 and TRBJ2-7; 7 bases line up with TRBD1. The V gene end was trimmed by 4 bases and the J gene end by 0 bases; junction bases not matched to a gene: 0. The CDR3 contains 13 residues. The germline CDR1 and CDR2 sequences are MGHDK and SYGVNS. The CDR3 spells CASSAGGSYEQYF. CDR3 DNA sequence: TGTGCCAGCAGTGCAGGGGGCTCCTACGAGCAGTACTTC.

V is TRBV5-8 and J is TRBJ2-7, with 12 positions matching TRBD2. Germline CDR1 and CDR2: SGHTS and YDEGEE. The ends lost 0 bases at V and 4 bases at J; junction bases unmatched: 8. The CDR3 has 17 residues. The CDR3 DNA sequence: TGTGCCAGCAGCTTGGGTCCAGGACTAGCGGGATTATACGAGCAGTACGTC. Amino acids: CASSLGPGLAGLYEQYV.

CDR3 sequence: CASNEQKALHQPQHF. DNA of the CDR3: TGTGCCAGCAACGAACAGAAGGCCCTCCATCAGCCCCAGCATTTT. This chain links TRBV6-1 with TRBJ1-5; D remains unclear. Trimming took off 7 bases at V and 5 bases at J, with 18 bases between the two ends. The germline CDR1 and CDR2 sequences are MNHNS and SASEGT. The CDR3 sequence is 15 residues long.